Shown below are 2 T cell receptor beta chains from a single sample sequenced in a study of OX40 agonist ivuxolimab in advanced cancers. Produced via immunoSEQ multiplex PCR; TCRdb's table is partial and in-frame only. Here the sample spans roughly 6,700 clones, just under 70% being singletons. The source was CD4+ or CD8+ T cells sorted from blood, collected in a trial of the OX40 agonist ivuxolimab. The receptors come from an adult with an advanced solid tumor such as melanoma, head and neck, liver or kidney cancer.

The chain uses TRBV7-9 and TRBJ1-4; D is perhaps TRBD1 (6 bases). With 6 bases removed from V and 8 bases from J, the gap between germline ends came to 25 bases. This CDR3 has 17 amino acids. Germline V gene data show CDR1 as SEHNR and CDR2 as FQNEAQ (reference sequence). The CDR3 loop is CASRSQGGVESSEKLFF. Written as DNA, the CDR3 is TGTGCCAGCAGATCACAGGGTGGGGTGGAGTCGTCGGAAAAACTGTTTTTT. Drawing the rest from reference TRBV7-9 and TRBJ1-4, the complete variable domain is DTGVSQNPRHKITKRGQNVTFRCDPISEHNRLYWYRQTLGQGPEFLTYFQNEAQLEKSRLLSDRFSAERPKGSFSTLEIQRTEQGDSAMYLCASRSQGGVESSEKLFFGSGTQLSVL.

The chain combines TRBV10-2 with TRBJ2-7, with D uncertain. The germline V and J ends were trimmed by 0 bases and 1 base, with 10 bases remaining between them. Germline values: CDR1 WSHSY, CDR2 SAAADI. This CDR3 comprises 15 residues. CDR3 amino acids: CASSESGNGSYEQYF. The CDR3 region has the DNA TGCGCCAGCAGTGAGTCGGGGAACGGATCCTACGAGCAGTACTTC.